The 26 T cell receptor beta chains below come from one sample, sequenced in a study of post-analysis software for immune sequencing data. Study-wide results and caveats: Five TRBV segments (TRBV5-6, TRBV5-1 and TRBV20-1 among them) occurred more frequently in patients than in controls.

Antigens of these TCRs are unknown. Prepared TCR beta cDNA libraries contained unique molecular identifiers. TCRdb analysed the PCR reads with MiXCR anew, one entry per CDR3 protein. The sample has hundreds of thousands of distinct CDR3 sequences, roughly 30% seen once. The sample was blood. These TCRs come from a girl aged 10-17 years with multiple sclerosis.

The V call is TRBV6-6, the J call TRBJ2-5; 12 bases match TRBD2. The CDR3 covers 16 residues. V dropped 6 bases and J dropped 4; count of bases not matched to a gene: 9. Germline V gene lookup returns CDR1 MNHNY and CDR2 SVGAGI (reference sequence). DNA of the CDR3: TGTGCCAGCAGCCAACCCCTAGCGGGGGGGCCAGAGACCCAGTACTTC. Residues: CASSQPLAGGPETQYF.

The chain has TRBV6-2 or TRBV6-3 and TRBJ2-1; D is unclear. Germline values: CDR1 MNHEY, CDR2 SVGEGT. The CDR3 is 12 amino acids. The ends were cut back, 5 bases at V and 6 bases at J, with 8 bases in the middle. The CDR3 spells CASSISSNEQFF. DNA for the CDR3: TGTGCCAGCAGTATCTCTTCCAATGAGCAGTTCTTC.

The gene calls are TRBV5-1 and TRBJ1-5; D is possibly TRBD1 (5 bases). The CDR3 consists of 15 residues. V lost 0 bases to trimming and J lost 5 bases, with 12 bases between them. CDR1 and CDR2 from the germline V gene are SGHRS and YFSETQ. This chain's CDR3 is CASSLDGTRDQPQHF. As DNA, the CDR3 is TGCGCCAGCAGCTTGGACGGGACGAGAGATCAGCCCCAGCATTTT. Using reference TRBV5-1 and TRBJ1-5 for the parts outside the CDR3, the full variable domain is KAGVTQTPRYLIKTRGQQVTLSCSPISGHRSVSWYQQTPGQGLQFLFEYFSETQRNKGNFPGRFSGRQFSNSRSEMNVSTLELGDSALYLCASSLDGTRDQPQHFGDGTRLSIL.

The chain carries TRBV5-6 and TRBJ2-7, with D possibly matching TRBD1 (5 bases). Germline lookup yields CDR1 SGHDT and CDR2 YYEEEE. This CDR3 has 12 amino acids. Trimming took 1 base from V and 5 from J, leaving 7 bases between them. The CDR3 nucleotides are TGTGCCAGCAGCTTGACCAGGGACGAGCAGTACTTC. Its translation: CASSLTRDEQYF.

V and J are TRBV5-6 and TRBJ1-6; possible D gene TRBD1, 6 bases. This CDR3 has 15 residues. V gave up 0 bases and J gave up 7 bases, with 11 bases separating them. Germline V CDR1 and CDR2: SGHDT, YYEEEE. CDR3 region: CASSLGTAINSPLHF. Here the CDR3 DNA reads TGTGCCAGCAGCTTGGGGACAGCGATAAATTCACCCCTCCACTTT. Together with reference TRBV5-6 and TRBJ1-6, the CDR3 gives the full variable domain: DAGVTQSPTHLIKTRGQQVTLRCSPKSGHDTVSWYQQALGQGPQFIFQYYEEEERQRGNFPDRFSGHQFPNYSSELNVNALLLGDSALYLCASSLGTAINSPLHFGNGTRLTVT.

This chain connects TRBV12-3 or TRBV12-4 to TRBJ2-6, with D unclear. Trimming took 5 bases from V and 0 from J, leaving 8 bases between them. CDR3 length: 15 amino acids. DNA of the CDR3: TGTGCCAGCAGTCAAAGCACCTCTGGGGCCAACGTCCTGACTTTC. This codes for CASSQSTSGANVLTF.

Of note for this clonotype: A much larger clonotype is one base distant, so this may be a read error. The V call is TRBV29-1, the J call TRBJ2-1; D may be TRBD1 (5 bases). The germline V gene has CDR1 SQVTM and CDR2 ANQGSEA. CDR3 length equals 16 residues. Trimming pared 1 base from V and 0 bases from J, leaving 13 bases between. The CDR3 loop is CSVEVGARSSYNEQFF. CDR3 bases: TGCAGCGTTGAAGTAGGGGCGAGGAGCTCCTACAATGAGCAGTTCTTC.

The rearrangement uses TRBV24-1 and TRBJ2-1; a possible D gene is TRBD2 (6 bases). Germline CDR1 KGHDR, CDR2 SFDVKD. CDR3 length: 16 residues. The ends were cut back, 7 bases at V and 9 bases at J, with 24 bases in the middle. The CDR3 reads CATSDGLTGVRREQFF. CDR3 DNA sequence: TGTGCCACCAGCGACGGCCTTACGGGAGTGCGGCGTGAGCAGTTCTTC.

There are a few counts of this clonotype. The gene calls are TRBV20-1 and TRBJ1-5; D is unclear. CDR3 length: 14 amino acids. The germline V and J ends were trimmed by 0 bases and 7 bases, with 13 bases remaining between them. From germline, CDR1 is DFQATT and CDR2 SNEGSKA (reference sequence). CDR3 nucleotides: TGCAGTGCTAGAGATCGTAGGGCACGCCAGCCCCAGCATTTT. This translates into CSARDRRARQPQHF.

The chain combines TRBV20-1 with TRBJ2-7; 8 bases match TRBD1. The CDR3 is 14 residues long. J gave up 5 bases and V 6 bases, and 12 bases lay outside the gene matches. CDR1 is DFQATT, CDR2 SNEGSKA, per germline (reference sequence). In DNA form, the CDR3 reads TGCAGTGCCCCGAGGACAGGGCGTGAGAACGAGCAGTACTTC. Its protein is CSAPRTGRENEQYF.

V usage is TRBV11-2 and J usage is TRBJ2-5, with unresolved D. Trimming pared 5 bases from V and 5 bases from J, leaving 12 bases between. The CDR3 is 13 residues long. Germline CDR1 is SGHAT and CDR2 is FQNNGV. As DNA, the CDR3 is TGTGCCAGCAGCCCCACCAGATGGGAGACCCAGTACTTC. This codes for CASSPTRWETQYF.

This chain links TRBV6-5 with TRBJ2-3, with 12 bases fitting TRBD2. The CDR3 is made up of 15 amino acids. The J segment lost 7 bases and the V segment lost 6 bases, leaving 8 bases of the junction unmatched. Germline V gene sequence: CDR1 MNHEY, CDR2 SVGAGI. In DNA, the CDR3 is TGTGCCAGCAGCATCCTTACTAGCGGGAGGTATACGCAGTATTTT. It encodes CASSILTSGRYTQYF.

J is TRBJ2-7 and V is TRBV6-6; 7 bases map to TRBD2. Germline trimming cut 5 bases from V and 3 bases from J; bases unmatched to any gene: 13. Germline CDR1 MNHNY, CDR2 SVGAGI (reference sequence). This CDR3 is 16 amino acids long. The CDR3 DNA sequence: TGTGCCAGCAGTGCAACCGGAACAAGCGGGAACTACGAGCAGTACTTC. It specifies CASSATGTSGNYEQYF.

J is TRBJ1-4 and V is TRBV5-1; the D is unclear. This CDR3 comprises 14 residues. Germline V gives CDR1 SGHRS, CDR2 YFSETQ. V was clipped by 3 bases and J by 3 bases, with 9 bases between them. The CDR3 loop reads CASSSRNSNEKLFF. In DNA form, the CDR3 reads TGCGCCAGCAGCTCCAGGAATTCTAATGAAAAACTGTTTTTT.

This rearrangement joins TRBV18 to TRBJ2-5, with 9 bases matching TRBD2. The germline CDR1 and CDR2 sequences are KGHSH and LQKENI. Losses at the gene ends were 8 bases for V and 2 bases for J; bases not matched to a gene: 3. The CDR3 is 13 amino acids. CDR3 in amino acids: CASQTSGQETQYF. The CDR3 DNA follows: TGTGCCAGCCAGACTAGCGGACAAGAGACCCAGTACTTC.

On this clonotype: The junction departs from the called germline gene at one end, perhaps through a read error. The chain carries TRBV5-1 and TRBJ2-5; D call uncertain. CDR1 is SGHRS, CDR2 YFSETQ, per germline. This CDR3 has 12 amino acids. DNA for the CDR3: TGCGCCAGCAGCTTGGATCAAGAGACCCGGTACTTC. Its protein product is CASSLDQETRYF.

This clonotype was recorded only once. One end of the junction fails to match germline, which may point to a read error. The chain employs TRBV29-1 and TRBJ1-4; D remains unclear. Germline V CDR1 and CDR2: SQVTM, ANQGSEA. This CDR3 has 13 residues. CDR3 residues: CSVEEGLNEKRFF. CDR3 DNA sequence: TGCAGCGTTGAAGAGGGTCTTAATGAAAAACGGTTTTTT.

This chain uses TRBV4-1 with TRBJ1-1; 9 positions match TRBD1. The V gene's germline CDR1 is MGHRA and CDR2 YSYEKL. V trimming: 4 bases; J trimming: 6 bases; junction bases outside the gene matches: 6. The CDR3 consists of 14 residues. The CDR3 DNA is TGCGCCAGCAGCCGATTGGGACAGGGTGCTGAAGCTTTCTTT. This sequence encodes CASSRLGQGAEAFF.

The table lists this clonotype with many counts. V and J are TRBV6-2 or TRBV6-3 and TRBJ2-1; 11 positions agree with TRBD2. CDR3 size: 15 residues. The J segment lost 8 bases and the V segment lost 7 bases, leaving 10 bases of the junction unmatched. Germline CDR1 MNHEY, CDR2 SVGEGT. CDR3 nucleotides: TGTGCCAGCACGACGACTAGCGGGATAGGGTATGAGCAGTTCTTC. It is translated as CASTTTSGIGYEQFF.

This clonotype has a count of ten or more. This chain connects TRBV29-1 to TRBJ2-2; the match to TRBD1 covers 8 bases. The CDR3 length is 14 residues. V shed 2 bases, J shed 6 bases, and the junction held 5 bases outside the gene matches. In germline, CDR1 is SQVTM, CDR2 ANQGSEA. The CDR3 region has the DNA TGCAGCGTTGAATCCAGGGGGCGCCCCGGGGAGCTGTTTTTT. Translation: CSVESRGRPGELFF.

This clonotype was observed a few times. J is TRBJ1-2 and V is TRBV7-2; D is uncertain. Germline V gene sequence: CDR1 SGHTA, CDR2 FQGNSA. There are 17 residues in the CDR3. V lost 1 base, J lost 4 bases, and 19 bases lay in between. This CDR3 reads CASSLEGNPFVGYGYTF. Written as DNA, the CDR3 is TGTGCCAGCAGCTTAGAGGGTAACCCATTCGTCGGCTATGGCTACACCTTC.

A few counts support this clonotype. The CDR3: CASSYPRHGDQETQYF. The CDR3, as DNA: TGTGCCAGCAGCTACCCCCGTCACGGGGACCAAGAGACCCAGTACTTC. The V gene is TRBV7-9, the J gene TRBJ2-5; D may be TRBD2 (5 bases). Trimming removed 4 bases at V and 0 bases at J, with 15 bases between. The CDR3 contains 16 residues. CDR1 is SEHNR, CDR2 FQNEAQ, per germline (reference sequence).

This rearrangement joins TRBV27 to TRBJ2-5; 8 bases match TRBD2. The CDR3 is 15 amino acids. Germline CDR1 is MNHEY and CDR2 is SMNVEV (reference sequence). With 6 bases clipped from V and 4 bases from J, the junction kept 10 bases outside the gene matches. The CDR3 bases are TGTGCCAGCAGCCCCCCGGGAGGGCCATTAGAGACCCAGTACTTC. It is translated as CASSPPGGPLETQYF.

This clonotype was found a few times. The rearrangement joins TRBV7-2 to TRBJ2-5; 8 bases match TRBD2. V lost 3 bases to trimming and J lost 5 bases; unmatched junction nucleotides: 5. The CDR3 extends over 14 amino acids. Germline CDR1 and CDR2: SGHTA and FQGNSA. Here the CDR3 reads CASSLSGSSETQYF. The CDR3 DNA reads as TGTGCCAGCAGCTTGAGCGGGAGTTCGGAGACCCAGTACTTC.

The chain joins TRBV19 to TRBJ2-1; TRBD2 aligns across 7 bases. The V and J ends lost 5 bases and 2 bases, in that order; junction bases with no gene match: 6. CDR3 length: 15 amino acids. The germline CDR1 and CDR2 sequences are LNHDA and SQIVND (reference sequence). CDR3 DNA sequence: TGTGCCAGTAGTGTAGCGGGTTCAGCCTACAATGAGCAGTTCTTC. Protein sequence: CASSVAGSAYNEQFF.

V is TRBV20-1 and J is TRBJ2-5; 8 nucleotides agree with TRBD2. The end of the DNA aligns better with TRBJ2-7, so the J call may be wrong. The CDR3 length is 14 residues. Germline lookup yields CDR1 DFQATT and CDR2 SNEGSKA (reference sequence). CDR3 DNA: TGCAGTGCTAGAGGAAGTGGACTAGCCGGCGAGCAGTACTTC. It specifies CSARGSGLAGEQYF.